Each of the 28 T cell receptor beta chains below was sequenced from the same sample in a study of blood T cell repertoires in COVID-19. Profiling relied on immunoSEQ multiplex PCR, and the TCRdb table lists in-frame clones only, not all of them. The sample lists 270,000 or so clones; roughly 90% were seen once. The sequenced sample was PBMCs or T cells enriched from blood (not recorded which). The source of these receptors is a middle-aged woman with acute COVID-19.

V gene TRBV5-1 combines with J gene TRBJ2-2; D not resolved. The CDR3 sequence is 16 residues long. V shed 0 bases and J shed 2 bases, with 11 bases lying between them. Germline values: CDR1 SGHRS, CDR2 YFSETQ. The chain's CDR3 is CASSLGSGFNTGELFF. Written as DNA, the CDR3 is TGCGCCAGCAGCTTGGGGTCAGGATTTAACACCGGGGAGCTGTTTTTT.

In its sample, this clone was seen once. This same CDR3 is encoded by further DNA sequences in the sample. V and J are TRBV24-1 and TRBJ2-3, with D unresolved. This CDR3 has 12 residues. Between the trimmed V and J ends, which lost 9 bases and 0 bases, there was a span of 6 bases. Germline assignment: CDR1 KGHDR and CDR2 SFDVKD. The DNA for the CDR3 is TGTGCCACCGGAGCTAGCACAGATACGCAGTATTTT. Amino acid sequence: CATGASTDTQYF.

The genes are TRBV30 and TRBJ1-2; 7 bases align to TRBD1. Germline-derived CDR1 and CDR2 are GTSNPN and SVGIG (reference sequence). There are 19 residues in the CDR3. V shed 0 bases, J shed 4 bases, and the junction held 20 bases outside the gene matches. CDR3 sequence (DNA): TGTGCCTGGAGTGTTTTATATCTCGGAAAGGGGGCTTTGGGCTATGGCTACACCTTC. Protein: CAWSVLYLGKGALGYGYTF. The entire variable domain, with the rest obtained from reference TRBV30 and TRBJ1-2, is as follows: SQTIHQWPATLVQPVGSPLSLECTVEGTSNPNLYWYRQAAGRGLQLLFYSVGIGQISSEVPQNLSASRPQDRQFILSSKKLLLSDSGFYLCAWSVLYLGKGALGYGYTFGSGTRLTVV.

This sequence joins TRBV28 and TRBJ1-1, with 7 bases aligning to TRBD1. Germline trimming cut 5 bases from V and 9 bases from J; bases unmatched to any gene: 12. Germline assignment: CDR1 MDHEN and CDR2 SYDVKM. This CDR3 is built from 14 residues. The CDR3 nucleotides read TGTGCCAGCAGTGGACCCGGGACAGTAAGGCAAGCTTTCTTT. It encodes CASSGPGTVRQAFF.

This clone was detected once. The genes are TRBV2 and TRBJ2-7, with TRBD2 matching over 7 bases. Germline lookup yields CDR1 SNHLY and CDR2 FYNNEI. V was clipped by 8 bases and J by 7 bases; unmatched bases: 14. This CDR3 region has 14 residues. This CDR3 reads CASRISGGVGEQYF. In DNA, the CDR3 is TGTGCCAGCCGGATATCGGGAGGTGTAGGGGAGCAGTACTTC.

CDR3 loop: CASSPLKGPYGYTF. The CDR3 DNA reads as TGTGCCAGCAGCCCCCTCAAGGGGCCCTATGGCTACACCTTC. This chain links TRBV9 with TRBJ1-2; tentatively, D is TRBD1 (5 bases). Trimming shortened V by 4 bases and J by 4 bases, and 14 bases separated the two germline ends. The CDR3 totals 14 residues. The germline CDR1 and CDR2 sequences are SGDLS and YYNGEE.

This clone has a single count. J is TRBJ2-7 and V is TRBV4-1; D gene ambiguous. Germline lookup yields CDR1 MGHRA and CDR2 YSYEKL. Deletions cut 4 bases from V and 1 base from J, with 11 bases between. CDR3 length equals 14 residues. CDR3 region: CASSPLVSSYEQYF. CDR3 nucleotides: TGCGCCAGCAGCCCCCTCGTCAGTTCCTACGAGCAGTACTTC.

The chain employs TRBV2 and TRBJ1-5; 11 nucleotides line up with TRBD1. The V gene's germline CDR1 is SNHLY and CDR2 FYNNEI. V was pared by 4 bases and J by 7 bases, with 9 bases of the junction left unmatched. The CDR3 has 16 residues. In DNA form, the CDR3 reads TGTGCCAGCAGTGGTTTAGGACAGGGGGCCGAACAGCCCCAGCATTTT. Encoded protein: CASSGLGQGAEQPQHF. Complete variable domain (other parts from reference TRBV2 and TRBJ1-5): EPEVTQTPSHQVTQMGQEVILRCVPISNHLYFYWYRQILGQKVEFLVSFYNNEISEKSEIFDDQFSVERPDGSNFTLKIRSTKLEDSAMYFCASSGLGQGAEQPQHFGDGTRLSIL.

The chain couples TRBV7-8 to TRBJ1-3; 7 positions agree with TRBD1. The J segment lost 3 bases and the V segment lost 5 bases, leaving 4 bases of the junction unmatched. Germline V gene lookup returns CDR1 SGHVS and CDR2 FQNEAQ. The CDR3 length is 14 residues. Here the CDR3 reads CASSHRQGGNTIYF. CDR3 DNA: TGTGCCAGCAGCCACCGACAGGGTGGAAACACCATATATTTT.

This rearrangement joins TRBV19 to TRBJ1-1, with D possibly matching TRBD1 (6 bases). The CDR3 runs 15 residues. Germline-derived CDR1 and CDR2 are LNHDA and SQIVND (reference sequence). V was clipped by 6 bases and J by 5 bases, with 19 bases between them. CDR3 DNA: TGTGCCAGTAGAAGTGTCGGGGGGCTAGGGACTGAAGCTTTCTTT. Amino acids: CASRSVGGLGTEAFF.

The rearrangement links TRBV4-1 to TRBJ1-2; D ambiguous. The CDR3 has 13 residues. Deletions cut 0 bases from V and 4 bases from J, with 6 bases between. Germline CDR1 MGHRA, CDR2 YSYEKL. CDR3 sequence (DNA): TGCGCCAGCAGCCAAGATATGGCCTATGGCTACACCTTC. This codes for CASSQDMAYGYTF.

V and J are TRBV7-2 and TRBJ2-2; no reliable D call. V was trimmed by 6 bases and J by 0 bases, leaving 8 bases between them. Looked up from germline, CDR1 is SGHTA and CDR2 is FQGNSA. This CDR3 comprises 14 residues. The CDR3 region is CASSRVSNTGELFF. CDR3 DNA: TGTGCCAGCAGTCGGGTCTCGAACACCGGGGAGCTGTTTTTT.

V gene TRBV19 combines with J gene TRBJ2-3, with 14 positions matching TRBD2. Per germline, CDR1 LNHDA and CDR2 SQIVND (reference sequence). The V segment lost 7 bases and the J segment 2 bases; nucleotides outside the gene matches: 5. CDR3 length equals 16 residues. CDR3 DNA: TGTGCCAGTACAGGGGGACTAGCGGGGGCCACAGATACGCAGTATTTT. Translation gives CASTGGLAGATDTQYF.

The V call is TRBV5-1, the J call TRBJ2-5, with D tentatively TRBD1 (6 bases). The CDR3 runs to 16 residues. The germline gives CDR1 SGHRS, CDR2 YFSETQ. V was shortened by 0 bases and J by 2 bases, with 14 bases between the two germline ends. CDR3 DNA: TGCGCCAGCAGCTTGGCTCCGACAGGATCTCAAGAGACCCAGTACTTC. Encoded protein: CASSLAPTGSQETQYF.

CDR3 nucleotide sequence: TGTGCCAGCGGACCTAGGACAGGCTGGGAAAAACTGTTTTTT. Translation gives CASGPRTGWEKLFF. The genes are TRBV19 and TRBJ1-4; 7 nucleotides match TRBD1. Germline CDR1 is LNHDA and CDR2 is SQIVND (reference sequence). The CDR3 loop spans 14 amino acids. The J segment lost 8 bases and the V segment lost 9 bases, leaving 12 bases of the junction unmatched. Full variable domain (rest looked up from reference TRBV19 and TRBJ1-4): DGGITQSPKYLFRKEGQNVTLSCEQNLNHDAMYWYRQDPGQGLRLIYYSQIVNDFQKGDIAEGYSVSREKKESFPLTVTSAQKNPTAFYLCASGPRTGWEKLFFGSGTQLSVL.

This chain's CDR3 is CASRGVAGGRDTQYF. Written as DNA, the CDR3 is TGCGCCAGCAGGGGAGTAGCGGGAGGCAGGGATACGCAGTATTTT. This chain connects TRBV5-1 to TRBJ2-3, with TRBD2 matching 10 bases. From germline, CDR1 is SGHRS and CDR2 YFSETQ. The V and J ends lost 5 bases and 6 bases, in that order; junction bases with no gene match: 9. The CDR3 sequence is 15 residues long. Supplemented by reference TRBV5-1 and TRBJ2-3, the full variable domain reads KAGVTQTPRYLIKTRGQQVTLSCSPISGHRSVSWYQQTPGQGLQFLFEYFSETQRNKGNFPGRFSGRQFSNSRSEMNVSTLELGDSALYLCASRGVAGGRDTQYFGPGTRLTVL.

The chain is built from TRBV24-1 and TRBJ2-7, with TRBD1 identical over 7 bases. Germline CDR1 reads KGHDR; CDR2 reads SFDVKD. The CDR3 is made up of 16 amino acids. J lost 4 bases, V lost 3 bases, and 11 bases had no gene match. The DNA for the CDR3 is TGTGCCACCAGTGATCCTCAGACAGGGTCCTTGTACGAGCAGTACTTC. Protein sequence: CATSDPQTGSLYEQYF.

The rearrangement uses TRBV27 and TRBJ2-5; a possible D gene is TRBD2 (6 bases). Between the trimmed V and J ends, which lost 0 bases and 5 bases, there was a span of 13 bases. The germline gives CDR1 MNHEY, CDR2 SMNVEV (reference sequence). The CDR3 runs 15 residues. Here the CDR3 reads CASSLSRGAGETQYF. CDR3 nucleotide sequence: TGTGCCAGCAGTTTATCGCGCGGGGCTGGGGAGACCCAGTACTTC.

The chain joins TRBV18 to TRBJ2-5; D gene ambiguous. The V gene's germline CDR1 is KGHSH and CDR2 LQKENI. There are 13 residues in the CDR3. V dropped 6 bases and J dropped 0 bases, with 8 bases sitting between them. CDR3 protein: CASSPRYQETQYF. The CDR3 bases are TGTGCCAGCTCCCCTAGGTACCAAGAGACCCAGTACTTC.

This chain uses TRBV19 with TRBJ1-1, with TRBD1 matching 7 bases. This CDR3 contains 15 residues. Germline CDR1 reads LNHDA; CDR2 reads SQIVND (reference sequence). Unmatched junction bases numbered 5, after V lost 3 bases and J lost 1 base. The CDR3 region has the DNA TGTGCCAGTAGTATCACGACAGGGACGAACACTGAAGCTTTCTTT. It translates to CASSITTGTNTEAFF.

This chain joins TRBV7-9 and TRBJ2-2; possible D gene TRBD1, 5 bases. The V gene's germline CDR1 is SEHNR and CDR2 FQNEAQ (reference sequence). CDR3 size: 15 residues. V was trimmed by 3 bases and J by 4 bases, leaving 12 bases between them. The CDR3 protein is CASSFETVTTGELFF. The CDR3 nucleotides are TGTGCCAGCAGCTTCGAGACAGTTACCACCGGGGAGCTGTTTTTT.

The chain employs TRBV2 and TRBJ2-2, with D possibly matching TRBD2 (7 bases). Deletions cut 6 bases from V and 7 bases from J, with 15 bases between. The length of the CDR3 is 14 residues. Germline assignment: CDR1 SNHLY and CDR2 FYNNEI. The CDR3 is CASRDRGGLGELFF. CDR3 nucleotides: TGTGCCAGCAGGGATAGGGGGGGGCTCGGGGAGCTGTTTTTT.

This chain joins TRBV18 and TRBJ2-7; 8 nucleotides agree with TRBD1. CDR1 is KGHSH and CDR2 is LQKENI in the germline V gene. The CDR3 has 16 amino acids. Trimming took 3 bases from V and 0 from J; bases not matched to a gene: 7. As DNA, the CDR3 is TGTGCCAGCTCACCTCGGCCGGACAGGGCCTCCTACGAGCAGTACTTC. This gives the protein CASSPRPDRASYEQYF.

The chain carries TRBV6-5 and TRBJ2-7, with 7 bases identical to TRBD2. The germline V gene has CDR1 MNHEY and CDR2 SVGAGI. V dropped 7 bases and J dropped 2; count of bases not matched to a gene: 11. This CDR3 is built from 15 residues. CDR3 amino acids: CASILRYSGTYEQYF. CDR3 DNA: TGTGCCAGCATCCTTAGGTACAGCGGGACCTACGAGCAGTACTTC.

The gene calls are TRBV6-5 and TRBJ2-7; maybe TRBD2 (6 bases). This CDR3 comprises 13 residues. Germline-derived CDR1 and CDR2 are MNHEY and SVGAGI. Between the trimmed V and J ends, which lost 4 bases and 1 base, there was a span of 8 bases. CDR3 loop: CASSWGLSYEQYF. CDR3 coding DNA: TGTGCCAGCAGTTGGGGACTTTCCTACGAGCAGTACTTC.

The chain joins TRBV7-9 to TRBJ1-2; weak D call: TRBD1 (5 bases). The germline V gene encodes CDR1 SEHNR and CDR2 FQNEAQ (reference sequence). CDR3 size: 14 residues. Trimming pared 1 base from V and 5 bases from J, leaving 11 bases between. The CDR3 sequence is CASSLDAGKYGYTF. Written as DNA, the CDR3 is TGTGCCAGCAGCTTAGACGCAGGGAAGTATGGCTACACCTTC.

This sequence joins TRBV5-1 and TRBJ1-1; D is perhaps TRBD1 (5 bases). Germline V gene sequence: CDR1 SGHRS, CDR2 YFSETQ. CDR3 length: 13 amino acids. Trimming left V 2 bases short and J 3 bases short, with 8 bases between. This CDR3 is CASSFRVDTEAFF. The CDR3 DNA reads TGCGCCAGCAGCTTCAGGGTAGACACTGAAGCTTTCTTT.

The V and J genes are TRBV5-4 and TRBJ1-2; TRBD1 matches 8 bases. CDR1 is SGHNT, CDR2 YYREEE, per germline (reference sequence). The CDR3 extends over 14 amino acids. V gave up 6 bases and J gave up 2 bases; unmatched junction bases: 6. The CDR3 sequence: CASTIGQGNYGYTF. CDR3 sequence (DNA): TGTGCCAGCACCATCGGACAGGGAAACTATGGCTACACCTTC.